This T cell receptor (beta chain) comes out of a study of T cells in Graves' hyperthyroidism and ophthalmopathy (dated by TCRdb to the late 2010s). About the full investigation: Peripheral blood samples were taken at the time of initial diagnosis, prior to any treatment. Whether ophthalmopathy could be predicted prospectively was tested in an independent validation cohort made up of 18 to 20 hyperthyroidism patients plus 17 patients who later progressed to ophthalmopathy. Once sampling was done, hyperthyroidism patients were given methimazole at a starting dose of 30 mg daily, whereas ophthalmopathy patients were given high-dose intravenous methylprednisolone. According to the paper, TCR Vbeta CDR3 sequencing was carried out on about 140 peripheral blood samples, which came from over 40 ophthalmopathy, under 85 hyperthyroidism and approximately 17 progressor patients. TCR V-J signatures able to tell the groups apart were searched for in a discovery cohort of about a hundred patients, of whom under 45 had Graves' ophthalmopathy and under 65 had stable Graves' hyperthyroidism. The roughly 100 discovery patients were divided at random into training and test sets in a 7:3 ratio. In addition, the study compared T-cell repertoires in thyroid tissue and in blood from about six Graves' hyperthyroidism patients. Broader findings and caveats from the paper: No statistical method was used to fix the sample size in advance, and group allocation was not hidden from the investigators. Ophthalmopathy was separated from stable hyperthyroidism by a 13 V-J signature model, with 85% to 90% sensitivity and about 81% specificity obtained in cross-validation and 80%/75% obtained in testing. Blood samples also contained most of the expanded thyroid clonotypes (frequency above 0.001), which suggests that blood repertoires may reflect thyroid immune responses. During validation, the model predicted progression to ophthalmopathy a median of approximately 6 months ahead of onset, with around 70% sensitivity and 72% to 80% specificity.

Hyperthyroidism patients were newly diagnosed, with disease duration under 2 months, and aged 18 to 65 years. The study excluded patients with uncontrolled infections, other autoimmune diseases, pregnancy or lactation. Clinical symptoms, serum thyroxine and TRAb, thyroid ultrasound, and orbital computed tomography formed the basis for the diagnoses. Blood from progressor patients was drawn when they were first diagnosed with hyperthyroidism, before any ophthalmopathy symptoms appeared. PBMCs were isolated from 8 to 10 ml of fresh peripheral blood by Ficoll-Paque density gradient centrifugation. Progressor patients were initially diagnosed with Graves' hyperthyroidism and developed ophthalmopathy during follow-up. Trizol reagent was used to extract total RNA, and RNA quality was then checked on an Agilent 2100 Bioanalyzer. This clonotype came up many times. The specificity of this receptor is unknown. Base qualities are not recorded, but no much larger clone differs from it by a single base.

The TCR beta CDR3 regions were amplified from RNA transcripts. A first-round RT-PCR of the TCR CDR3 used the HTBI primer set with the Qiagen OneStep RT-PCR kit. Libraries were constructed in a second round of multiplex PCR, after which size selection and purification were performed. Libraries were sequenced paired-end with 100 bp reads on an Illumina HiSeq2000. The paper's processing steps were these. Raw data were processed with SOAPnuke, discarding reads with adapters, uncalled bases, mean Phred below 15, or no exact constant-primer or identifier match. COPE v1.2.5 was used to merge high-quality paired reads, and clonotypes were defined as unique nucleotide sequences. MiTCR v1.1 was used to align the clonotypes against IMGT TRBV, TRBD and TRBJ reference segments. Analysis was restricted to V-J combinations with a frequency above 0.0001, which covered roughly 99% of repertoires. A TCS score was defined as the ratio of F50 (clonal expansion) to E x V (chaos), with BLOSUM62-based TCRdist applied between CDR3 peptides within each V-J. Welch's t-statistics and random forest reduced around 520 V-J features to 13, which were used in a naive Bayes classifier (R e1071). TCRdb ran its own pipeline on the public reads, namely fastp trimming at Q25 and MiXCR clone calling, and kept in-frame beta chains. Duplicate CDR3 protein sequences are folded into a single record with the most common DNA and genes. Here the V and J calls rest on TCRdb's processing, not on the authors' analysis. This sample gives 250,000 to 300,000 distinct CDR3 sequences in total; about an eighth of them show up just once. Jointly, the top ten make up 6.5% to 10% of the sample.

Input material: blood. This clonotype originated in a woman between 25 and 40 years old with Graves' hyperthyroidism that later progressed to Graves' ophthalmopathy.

The CDR3 protein: CASSPNRGYSNQPQHF. The nucleotide sequence reads as follows: TGTGCCAGCAGTCCAAACAGGGGATATAGCAATCAGCCCCAGCATTTT. The sequence links TRBV6-1 to TRBJ1-5, with 7 bases in between that match TRBD1. The cysteine opens and the phenylalanine closes a CDR3 of 16 amino acids. Of all the DNA, just the CDR3 is kept, 48 bases in frame from base 1. For this chain, trimming is 5 bases at the V end and 0 bases at the J end, and the number of junction bases without a gene match is 7. Based on the germline V gene, the CDR1 and CDR2 sequences are MNHNS and SASEGT.